Each of the 13 T cell receptor beta chains below was sequenced from the same sample in a study of post-analysis software for immune sequencing data. The study, taken as a whole, reports: Roughly five TRBV segments appeared more often in patients than in controls, and TRBV5-6, TRBV5-1 and TRBV20-1 were among these.

Included in the TCR beta cDNA libraries were unique molecular identifiers. MiXCR was run by TCRdb on the PCR reads, yielding one entry per CDR3 protein. This sample has 550,000 to 700,000 distinct CDR3 sequences, with roughly 40% found just once. Antigens of these TCRs are unknown. The sequenced material came from blood. These receptors were collected from a girl aged 5-17 years with multiple sclerosis.

CDR3: CSASRGHSEQFF. CDR3 nucleotides: TGCAGTGCTAGCCGGGGGCACAGTGAGCAGTTCTTC. The J gene is TRBJ2-1, the V gene TRBV20-1; D is perhaps TRBD1 or TRBD2 (6 bases each). The CDR3 runs 12 residues. Trimming pared 3 bases from V and 9 bases from J, leaving 12 bases between. CDR1 and CDR2 from the germline V gene are DFQATT and SNEGSKA (reference sequence).

This clonotype was picked up a small number of times. The rearrangement joins TRBV5-1 to TRBJ2-7; possibly TRBD2 for D (6 bases). Per the germline V gene, CDR1 is SGHRS and CDR2 is YFSETQ. This CDR3 is built from 15 residues. The V end was cut by 0 bases, the J end by 1 base, with 11 bases between. The CDR3 here is CASSLDASDSYEQYF. CDR3 coding DNA: TGCGCCAGCAGCTTGGATGCTAGCGATTCCTACGAGCAGTACTTC.

The V call is TRBV20-1, the J call TRBJ2-5, with D possibly being TRBD2 (6 bases). The tail of the sequence fits TRBJ2-7 better, so the J call may be wrong. The CDR3 sequence is 14 residues long. CDR1 and CDR2 from the germline V gene are DFQATT and SNEGSKA (reference sequence). Written as DNA, the CDR3 is TGCAGTGCTAGGCCGGGACTCACCGCCTACGAGCAGTACTTC. The encoded protein is CSARPGLTAYEQYF.

The chain links TRBV5-1 to TRBJ1-4; possibly TRBD1 for D (5 bases). This CDR3 spans 15 amino acids. Trimming took 4 bases from V and 0 from J, leaving 10 bases between them. The V gene's germline CDR1 is SGHRS and CDR2 YFSETQ. In DNA, the CDR3 is TGCGCCAGCAGCACTACAGGAGCAACTAATGAAAAACTGTTTTTT. Translated: CASSTTGATNEKLFF.

Only a few counts were recorded for this clonotype. The gene calls are TRBV5-1 and TRBJ2-1; the match to TRBD2 covers 12 bases. Trimming at V came to 1 base and at J to 7 bases, leaving 0 bases not matched to a gene. Germline V lookup: CDR1 SGHRS, CDR2 YFSETQ. CDR3 size: 14 residues. CDR3 protein: CASSLLAGGNEQFF. The CDR3 DNA reads TGCGCCAGCAGCTTGCTAGCGGGAGGGAATGAGCAGTTCTTC.

This clonotype was found a few times. The chain couples TRBV20-1 to TRBJ2-1; TRBD2 is a possible D gene (7 bases). Per the germline V gene, CDR1 is DFQATT and CDR2 is SNEGSKA (reference sequence). The CDR3 extends over 13 amino acids. V gave up 3 bases and J gave up 9 bases, with 15 bases separating them. The CDR3 loop reads CSASRGGRVEQFF. In nucleotides, the CDR3 is TGCAGTGCTAGTAGGGGGGGCCGGGTTGAGCAGTTCTTC.

The V call is TRBV3-1, the J call TRBJ1-2; 7 bases line up with TRBD1. Germline-derived CDR1 and CDR2 are LGHDT and YNNKEL (reference sequence). The CDR3 loop spans 17 amino acids. V was pared by 3 bases and J by 5 bases, with 15 bases of the junction left unmatched. The CDR3 nucleotides are TGTGCCAGCAGCCATTACACGGGCCCCGACAGGGAGTATGGCTACACCTTC. It specifies CASSHYTGPDREYGYTF.

The V gene is TRBV5-5, the J gene TRBJ2-7; 9 bases are shared with TRBD1. The germline CDR1 and CDR2 sequences are SGHKS and YYEKEE (reference sequence). V was pared by 1 base and J by 3 bases, with 5 bases of the junction left unmatched. The CDR3 totals 15 residues. CDR3 coding DNA: TGTGCCAGCAGCTTGACGACAGGGGGTCGCTACGAGCAGTACTTC. Its translation is CASSLTTGGRYEQYF.

In its sample, this clonotype was seen a few times. The genes are TRBV2 and TRBJ2-7, with 9 bases identical to TRBD1. With V trimmed by 6 bases and J by 2 bases, 8 bases remained unmatched. This CDR3 has 15 amino acids. Germline V CDR1 and CDR2: SNHLY, FYNNEI. CDR3 bases: TGTGCCAGCAGGAGGACAGGGGTCGACCCCTACGAGCAGTACTTC. This sequence encodes CASRRTGVDPYEQYF.

The rearrangement joins TRBV7-8 to TRBJ1-5; no clear D gene. Germline loops: CDR1 SGHVS, CDR2 FQNEAQ. V lost 1 base and J lost 3, with 7 bases in between. The CDR3 consists of 14 residues. The CDR3 DNA follows: TGTGCCAGCAGCTTAGTCGGAAACAATCAGCCCCAGCATTTT. Translating it yields CASSLVGNNQPQHF.

This chain joins TRBV14 and TRBJ1-1; no clear D. V lost 4 bases to trimming and J lost 10 bases, with 13 bases between them. The germline V gene encodes CDR1 SGHDN and CDR2 FVKESK. The CDR3 has 12 amino acids. CDR3 region: CASSPSRQVAFF. The CDR3 DNA is TGTGCCAGCAGCCCATCCAGGCAGGTAGCTTTCTTT. The whole variable domain, remainder taken from reference TRBV14 and TRBJ1-1, is EAGVTQFPSHSVIEKGQTVTLRCDPISGHDNLYWYRRVMGKEIKFLLHFVKESKQDESGMPNNRFLAERTGGTYSTLKVQPAELEDSGVYFCASSPSRQVAFFGQGTRLTVV.

The chain employs TRBV13 and TRBJ2-7, with 8 bases matching TRBD2. Germline CDR1 is PRHDT and CDR2 is FYEKMQ (reference sequence). This CDR3 region has 19 residues. J lost 0 bases, V lost 0 bases, and 13 bases had no gene match. The DNA for the CDR3 is TGTGCCAGCAGCTTAGGAGGGCGACTACTAGCGGCTATCTCCTACGAGCAGTACTTC. Translating it yields CASSLGGRLLAAISYEQYF.

This clonotype has a handful of counts. The chain carries TRBV5-1 and TRBJ1-5; possibly TRBD1 for D (5 bases). CDR1 is SGHRS and CDR2 is YFSETQ in the germline V gene. Trimming stripped 0 bases from V and 2 bases from J, with 9 bases between. This CDR3 spans 15 amino acids. In nucleotides, the CDR3 is TGCGCCAGCAGCTTGGACGGGGCTGGCAATCAGCCCCAGCATTTT. This gives the protein CASSLDGAGNQPQHF.